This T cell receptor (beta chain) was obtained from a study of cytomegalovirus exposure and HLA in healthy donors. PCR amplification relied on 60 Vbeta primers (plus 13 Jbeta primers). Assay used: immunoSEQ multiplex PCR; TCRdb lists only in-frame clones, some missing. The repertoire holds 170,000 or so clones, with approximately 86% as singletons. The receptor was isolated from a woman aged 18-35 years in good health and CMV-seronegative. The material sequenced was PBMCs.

The CDR3: CASIPSRGPYEQYF. For the CDR3, the DNA is TGTGCCAGCATTCCTTCCAGGGGGCCCTACGAGCAGTACTTC. This chain joins TRBV27 and TRBJ2-7; 8 bases are a match to TRBD1. The CDR3 contains 14 residues. Germline assignment: CDR1 MNHEY and CDR2 SMNVEV (reference sequence). The trim removed 7 bases at V and 2 bases at J, leaving 7 bases unmatched.